These 18 T cell receptor beta chains came from one sample sequenced in a study of blood T cell repertoires in COVID-19. Repertoires were generated with immunoSEQ multiplex PCR, while TCRdb's copy carries only in-frame clones and drops some. The table has 95,000 to 150,000 clones, less than 85% seen once; the top ten hold under 1%. Material: peripheral blood. The receptor set was obtained from a human donor with acute or convalescent COVID-19. The donor label of this sample is uncertain.

In this sample, this clone turned up a few times. The J gene is TRBJ1-3, the V gene TRBV4-1; TRBD1 aligns across 10 bases. Germline-derived CDR1 and CDR2 are MGHRA and YSYEKL. Losses at the gene ends were 4 bases for V and 3 bases for J; bases not matched to a gene: 9. The CDR3 contains 17 residues. The CDR3 loop is CASSRSGTGEGGNTIYF. The CDR3 DNA follows: TGCGCCAGCAGCCGTTCCGGGACAGGGGAAGGTGGAAACACCATATATTTT.

This sequence joins TRBV21-1 and TRBJ2-1; the table's D call of TRBD2 was not tested on the DNA. TRBV21-1 is a pseudogene. The CDR3 loop spans 19 amino acids. The CDR3 loop reads CASSNSPSGARAAYNEQFF. The DNA for the CDR3 is TGTGCCAGCAGCAATTCCCCTAGCGGGGCCAGGGCCGCCTACAATGAGCAGTTCTTC.

The chain is built from TRBV27 and TRBJ2-5; no reliable D call. In germline, CDR1 is MNHEY, CDR2 SMNVEV (reference sequence). The CDR3 has 15 amino acids. Trimming stripped 3 bases from V and 6 bases from J, with 17 bases between. CDR3 sequence: CASSFRQVPRKTQYF. CDR3 DNA: TGTGCCAGCAGTTTTCGGCAGGTCCCGAGAAAGACCCAGTACTTC.

The rearrangement links TRBV5-1 to TRBJ2-5, with TRBD1 matching over 10 bases. This CDR3 is built from 16 residues. After removal of 0 bases from V and 5 bases from J, the junction contained 7 bases not matched to a gene. The V gene's germline CDR1 is SGHRS and CDR2 YFSETQ. CDR3 bases: TGCGCCAGCAGCTTGGCAGGGACAGGGGATTATGAGACCCAGTACTTC. Residues: CASSLAGTGDYETQYF.

This clone showed up just a few times. The chain is built from TRBV29-1 and TRBJ2-3, with a tentative D call TRBD2 (5 bases). The CDR3 consists of 13 residues. CDR1 is SQVTM and CDR2 is ANQGSEA in the germline V gene. V was cut by 7 bases and J by 2 bases, with 13 bases left in between. CDR3 DNA: TGCAGCGCCACAATCCGGGACACAGATACGCAGTATTTT. As protein: CSATIRDTDTQYF.

CDR3 protein: CASSLALERDTQYF. CDR3 nucleotides: TGTGCCAGCAGCTTGGCCCTGGAGCGGGATACGCAGTATTTT. This rearrangement joins TRBV5-6 to TRBJ2-3; the D gene is possibly TRBD2 (5 bases). With 0 bases removed from V and 6 bases from J, the gap between germline ends came to 11 bases. The CDR3 is 14 amino acids. The germline V gene has CDR1 SGHDT and CDR2 YYEEEE. The full variable domain, its missing parts supplied by reference TRBV5-6 and TRBJ2-3, is DAGVTQSPTHLIKTRGQQVTLRCSPKSGHDTVSWYQQALGQGPQFIFQYYEEEERQRGNFPDRFSGHQFPNYSSELNVNALLLGDSALYLCASSLALERDTQYFGPGTRLTVL.

This rearrangement joins TRBV6-5 to TRBJ1-4; TRBD1 might be the D (5 bases). Trimming pared 4 bases from V and 3 bases from J, leaving 15 bases between. This CDR3 is built from 16 residues. Germline V CDR1 and CDR2: MNHEY, SVGAGI. For the CDR3, the DNA is TGTGCCAGCAGTTCGGGACTCTGGGGAGCTAATGAAAAACTGTTTTTT. Encoded protein: CASSSGLWGANEKLFF.

V gene TRBV2 combines with J gene TRBJ1-5, with a tentative D call TRBD1 (6 bases). The CDR3 is 14 amino acids. Trimming took 6 bases from V and 6 from J, leaving 15 bases between them. Germline lookup yields CDR1 SNHLY and CDR2 FYNNEI. CDR3 amino acids: CASSVGAQGQPQHF. The CDR3 DNA is TGTGCCAGCAGCGTGGGGGCGCAGGGTCAGCCCCAGCATTTT.

This clone has at least ten counts. V is TRBV5-6 and J is TRBJ2-3; unclear D gene. Trimming removed 4 bases from V and 9 bases from J, with 12 bases in between. The germline CDR1 and CDR2 sequences are SGHDT and YYEEEE. This CDR3 has 12 amino acids. The CDR3 loop reads CASSPGDSTQYF. The CDR3 DNA reads as TGTGCCAGCAGCCCCGGAGACTCAACGCAGTATTTT.

The chain uses TRBV9 and TRBJ2-3; 12 bases are shared with TRBD1. Germline V gives CDR1 SGDLS, CDR2 YYNGEE. The CDR3 totals 14 residues. J lost 8 bases, V lost 3 bases, and 4 bases had no gene match. CDR3 sequence: CASSEGQGAGTQYF. The DNA of the CDR3 is TGTGCCAGCAGCGAGGGACAGGGGGCGGGTACGCAGTATTTT.

The rearrangement joins TRBV11-2 to TRBJ1-2, with D unclear. The CDR3 is made up of 15 amino acids. The germline V and J ends were trimmed by 5 bases and 3 bases, with 16 bases remaining between them. Germline CDR1 reads SGHAT; CDR2 reads FQNNGV. The CDR3 bases are TGTGCCAGCAGCGGCCTTCGGGTTTCGGACTATGGCTACACCTTC. Its translation: CASSGLRVSDYGYTF.

The genes are TRBV7-6 and TRBJ2-1, with TRBD1 as a possible D gene (6 bases). CDR3 length: 15 residues. Germline assignment: CDR1 SGHVS and CDR2 FNYEAQ. The V and J ends lost 5 bases and 7 bases respectively, with 18 bases between them. The CDR3 reads CASSIQGERGNEQFF. The CDR3 bases are TGTGCCAGCAGCATACAGGGTGAAAGGGGGAATGAGCAGTTCTTC.

V usage is TRBV3-1 (or the pseudogene TRBV3-2) and J usage is TRBJ2-7; 7 nucleotides agree with TRBD1. The CDR3 consists of 14 residues. V dropped 4 bases and J dropped 6; count of bases not matched to a gene: 9. Germline CDR1 LGHDT, CDR2 YNNKEL (reference sequence). The CDR3: CASSRRTGEGEQYF. In DNA, the CDR3 is TGTGCCAGCAGCCGACGTACAGGGGAAGGCGAGCAGTACTTC.

The J gene is TRBJ2-1, the V gene TRBV6-5; a weak D match, TRBD1 (5 bases). The CDR3 consists of 13 residues. Germline V gives CDR1 MNHEY, CDR2 SVGAGI. V was clipped by 7 bases and J by 6 bases, with 13 bases between them. Here the CDR3 DNA reads TGTGCCAGCAACAACGCAGGGTTCAATGAGCAGTTCTTC. Protein sequence: CASNNAGFNEQFF.

The chain carries TRBV6-6 and TRBJ1-4; 7 bases line up with TRBD1. With 0 bases clipped from V and 5 bases from J, the junction kept 6 bases outside the gene matches. The germline V gene encodes CDR1 MNHNY and CDR2 SVGAGI (reference sequence). CDR3 size: 16 residues. CDR3 sequence reads: CASSYSTGQINEKLFF. In DNA, the CDR3 is TGTGCCAGCAGTTACTCTACGGGACAGATAAATGAAAAACTGTTTTTT.

This clone turned up a few times. CDR3 amino acids: CASSTPLGGGASYEQYF. Here the CDR3 DNA reads TGTGCCAGCAGTACCCCGTTAGGCGGGGGCGCTAGCTACGAGCAGTACTTC. The rearrangement links TRBV28 to TRBJ2-7, with D perhaps matching TRBD2 (7 bases). The V end was cut by 5 bases, the J end by 3 bases, with 23 bases between. Germline V gene lookup returns CDR1 MDHEN and CDR2 SYDVKM. This CDR3 is built from 17 residues.

The genes are TRBV21-1 and TRBJ1-6. TRBV21-1 is given as a pseudogene. The CDR3 contains 11 residues. CDR3 residues: CASPGPKPLHF. CDR3 nucleotides: TGTGCCAGCCCGGGTCCAAAACCCCTCCACTTT.

The V call is TRBV3-1 (or the pseudogene TRBV3-2), the J call TRBJ1-3, with D possibly being TRBD1 (6 bases). V was pared by 1 base and J by 4 bases, with 17 bases between. CDR3 size: 17 residues. The V gene's germline CDR1 is LGHDT and CDR2 YNNKEL (reference sequence). The CDR3, as DNA: TGTGCCAGCAGCCAAGGCTACCAGGGGAGTAGAGGAAACACCATATATTTT. Translation: CASSQGYQGSRGNTIYF.